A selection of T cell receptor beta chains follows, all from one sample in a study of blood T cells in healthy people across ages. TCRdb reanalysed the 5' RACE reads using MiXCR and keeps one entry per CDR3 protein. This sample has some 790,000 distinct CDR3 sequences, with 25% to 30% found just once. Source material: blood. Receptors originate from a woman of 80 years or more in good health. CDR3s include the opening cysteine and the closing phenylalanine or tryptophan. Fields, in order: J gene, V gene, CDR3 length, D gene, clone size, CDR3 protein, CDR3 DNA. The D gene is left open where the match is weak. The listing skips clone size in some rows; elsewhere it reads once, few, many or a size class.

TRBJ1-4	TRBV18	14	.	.	CASSPRGRNEKLFF	TGTGCCAGCTCACCACGGGGGCGGAATGAAAAACTGTTTTTT
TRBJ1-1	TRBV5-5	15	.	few	CASSSRGGTNTEAFF	TGTGCCAGCAGCTCCCGTGGGGGAACGAACACTGAAGCTTTCTTT
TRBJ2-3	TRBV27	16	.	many	CASSLGWGGITDTQYF	TGTGCCAGCAGTTTAGGTTGGGGGGGCATCACAGATACGCAGTATTTT
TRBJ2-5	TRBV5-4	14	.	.	CASSSSEAVETQYF	TGTGCCAGCAGCTCCTCAGAGGCTGTGGAGACCCAGTACTTC
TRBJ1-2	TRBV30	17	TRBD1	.	CAWSSYGTGGAGYGYTF	TGTGCCTGGAGTTCATACGGGACAGGGGGCGCTGGCTATGGCTACACCTTC
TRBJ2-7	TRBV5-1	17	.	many	CASSPGRMAGTFYEQYF	TGCGCCAGCAGCCCTGGACGGATGGCGGGAACCTTTTACGAGCAGTACTTC
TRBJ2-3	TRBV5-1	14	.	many	CASSSSAVSDTQYF	TGCGCCAGCAGCTCCTCTGCCGTCTCGGATACGCAGTATTTT
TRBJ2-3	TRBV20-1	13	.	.	CSARDSGTLSQYF	TGCAGTGCTAGAGATTCGGGGACCCTTTCGCAGTATTTT
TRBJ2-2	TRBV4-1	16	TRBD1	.	CASSHGVTGVSGELFF	TGCGCCAGCAGCCATGGGGTTACAGGGGTTTCAGGGGAGCTGTTTTTT
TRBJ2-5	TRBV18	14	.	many	CASSPPSTQETQYF	TGTGCCAGCTCACCACCGTCCACCCAAGAGACCCAGTACTTC
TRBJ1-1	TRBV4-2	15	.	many	CASTQTGRPNTEAFF	TGTGCCAGCACCCAAACAGGTCGGCCGAACACTGAAGCTTTCTTT
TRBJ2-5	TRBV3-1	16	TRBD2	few	CASSQASGGARKTQYF	TGTGCCAGCAGCCAAGCTAGCGGGGGGGCCAGGAAGACCCAGTACTTC
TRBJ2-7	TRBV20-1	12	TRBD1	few	CSARTGDYEQYF	TGCAGTGCTCGCACAGGGGACTACGAGCAGTACTTC
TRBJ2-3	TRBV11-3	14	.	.	CASGRSWGTDTQYF	TGTGCCAGCGGCCGCAGTTGGGGCACAGATACGCAGTATTTT
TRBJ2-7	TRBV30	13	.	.	CARAGTDYNEQYF	TGTGCCCGGGCCGGGACGGATTACAATGAGCAGTACTTC
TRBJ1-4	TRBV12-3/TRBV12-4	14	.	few	CASRRHATNEKLFF	TGTGCCAGCAGGAGACATGCAACTAATGAAAAACTGTTTTTT
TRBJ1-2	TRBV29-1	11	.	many	CSGRGADGYTF	TGCAGCGGACGGGGCGCGGATGGCTACACCTTC
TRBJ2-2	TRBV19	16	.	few	CASSISVETNTGELFF	TGTGCCAGTAGTATTAGCGTAGAGACGAACACCGGGGAGCTGTTTTTT
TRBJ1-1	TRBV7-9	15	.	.	CASSLVRQQNTEAFF	TGTGCCAGCAGCTTAGTTAGGCAACAGAACACTGAAGCTTTCTTT
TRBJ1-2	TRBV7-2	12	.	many	CASSPGEYGYTF	TGTGCCAGCTCGCCGGGAGAATATGGCTACACCTTC
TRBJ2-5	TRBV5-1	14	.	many	CASSFTSGDETQYF	TGCGCCAGCAGCTTTACCAGCGGCGATGAGACCCAGTACTTC
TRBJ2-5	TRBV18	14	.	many	CASSPPTVVETQYF	TGTGCCAGCTCACCACCGACGGTCGTAGAGACCCAGTACTTC
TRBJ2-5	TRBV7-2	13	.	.	CASSLGAREIQYF	TGTGCCAGCAGCTTAGGAGCGCGAGAGATCCAGTACTTC
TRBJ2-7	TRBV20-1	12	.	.	CSATSAAYEQYF	TGCAGTGCTACTAGCGCTGCCTACGAGCAGTACTTC
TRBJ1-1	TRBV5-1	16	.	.	CASGLEGGRLSTEAFF	TGCGCCAGCGGCTTGGAGGGGGGGCGCCTGAGCACTGAAGCTTTCTTT
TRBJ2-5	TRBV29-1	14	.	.	CSVEFPAFGETQYF	TGCAGCGTTGAGTTCCCAGCCTTCGGAGAGACCCAGTACTTC
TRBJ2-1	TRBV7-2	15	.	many	CASSTPRGRGHEQFF	TGTGCCAGCAGCACCCCCAGGGGCAGGGGCCATGAGCAGTTCTTC
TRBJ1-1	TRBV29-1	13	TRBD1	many	CSVEGTGSAEAFF	TGCAGCGTTGAGGGGACAGGGAGCGCTGAAGCTTTCTTT
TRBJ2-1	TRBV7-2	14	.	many	CASSLGGVYNEQFF	TGTGCCAGCAGCTTAGGGGGTGTATACAATGAGCAGTTCTTC
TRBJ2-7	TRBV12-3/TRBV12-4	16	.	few	CAIAGGPGLRYNEQYF	TGTGCCATAGCCGGGGGGCCCGGGCTGCGATACAATGAGCAGTACTTC
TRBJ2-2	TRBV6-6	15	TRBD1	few	CASNLGQGRTGELFF	TGTGCCAGCAACTTAGGACAGGGGAGGACCGGGGAGCTGTTTTTT
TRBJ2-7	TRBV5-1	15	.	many	CASSLAGQGGDEQYF	TGCGCCAGCAGCTTGGCCGGACAGGGAGGGGACGAGCAGTACTTC
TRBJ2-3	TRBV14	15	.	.	CASSQDPGGRNTRYF	TGTGCCAGCAGCCAAGACCCCGGGGGGCGAAATACGCGGTATTTT
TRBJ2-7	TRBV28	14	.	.	CASRPGQALYEQYF	TGTGCCAGCAGGCCGGGGCAGGCTCTCTACGAGCAGTACTTC
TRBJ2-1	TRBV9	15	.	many	CASSVAQGGYNEQFF	TGTGCCAGCAGCGTAGCCCAGGGGGGCTACAATGAGCAGTTCTTC
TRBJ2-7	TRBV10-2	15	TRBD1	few	CASSESGTGTVEQYF	TGCGCCAGCAGTGAGTCGGGGACAGGGACCGTCGAGCAGTACTTC
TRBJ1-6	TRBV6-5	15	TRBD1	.	CASSLGQGGGSPLHF	TGTGCCAGCAGCCTCGGACAGGGTGGAGGCTCACCCCTCCACTTT
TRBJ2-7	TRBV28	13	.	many	CASSLAGSNEQYF	TGTGCCAGCAGTTTAGCAGGCTCTAACGAGCAGTACTTC
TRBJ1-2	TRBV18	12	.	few	CASSPRQDGYTF	TGTGCCAGCTCACCTCGACAGGACGGCTACACCTTC
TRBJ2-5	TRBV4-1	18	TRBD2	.	CANGQASSGGHRQETQYF	TGCGCCAACGGCCAAGCGTCTAGCGGGGGGCATCGCCAAGAGACCCAGTACTTC
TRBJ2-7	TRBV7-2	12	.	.	CASSAKPYEQYF	TGTGCCAGCAGCGCGAAGCCCTACGAGCAGTACTTC
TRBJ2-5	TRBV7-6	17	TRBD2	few	CASSPVGLAGGSETKYF	TGTGCCAGCAGCCCGGTCGGCCTAGCGGGGGGTTCAGAGACCAAGTACTTC
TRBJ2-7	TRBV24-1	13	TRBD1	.	CAIQGASYNEQYF	TGTGCCATACAGGGGGCATCCTACAATGAGCAGTACTTC
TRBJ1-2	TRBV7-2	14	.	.	CASITGVHRVGYTF	TGTGCCAGCATCACCGGTGTACACAGGGTTGGCTACACCTTC
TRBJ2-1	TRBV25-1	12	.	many	CASSSRGYEQFF	TGTGCCAGCAGTTCCAGGGGATACGAGCAGTTCTTC
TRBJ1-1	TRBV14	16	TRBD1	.	CASSPVQGTLNTEAFF	TGTGCCAGCAGCCCCGTACAGGGGACTTTGAACACTGAAGCTTTCTTT
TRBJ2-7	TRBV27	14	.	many	CASSLRGAFYEQYF	TGTGCCAGCAGTTTAAGGGGGGCTTTCTACGAGCAGTACTTC
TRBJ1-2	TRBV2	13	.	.	CAGRLPTGYGYTF	TGTGCCGGCCGATTACCGACAGGCTATGGCTACACCTTC